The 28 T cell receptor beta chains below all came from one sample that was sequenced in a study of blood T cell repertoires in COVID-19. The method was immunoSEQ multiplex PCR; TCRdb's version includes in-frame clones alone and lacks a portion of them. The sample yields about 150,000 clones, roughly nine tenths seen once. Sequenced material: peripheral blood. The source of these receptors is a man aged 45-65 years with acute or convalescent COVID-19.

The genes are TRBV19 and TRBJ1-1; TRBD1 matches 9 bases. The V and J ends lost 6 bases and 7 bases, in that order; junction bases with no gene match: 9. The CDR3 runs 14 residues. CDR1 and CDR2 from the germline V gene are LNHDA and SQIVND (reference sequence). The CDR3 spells CASSASDRGFEAFF. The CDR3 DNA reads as TGTGCCAGTAGCGCTTCGGACAGGGGCTTTGAAGCTTTCTTT.

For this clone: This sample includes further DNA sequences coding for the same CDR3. The CDR3 region is CATSGQGATDTQYF. The DNA for the CDR3 is TGTGCCACCAGTGGGCAGGGGGCCACAGATACGCAGTATTTT. J is TRBJ2-3 and V is TRBV24-1; 8 nucleotides line up with TRBD1. The V gene's germline CDR1 is KGHDR and CDR2 SFDVKD. V lost 5 bases to trimming and J lost 2 bases; unmatched junction nucleotides: 2. The CDR3 spans 14 residues.

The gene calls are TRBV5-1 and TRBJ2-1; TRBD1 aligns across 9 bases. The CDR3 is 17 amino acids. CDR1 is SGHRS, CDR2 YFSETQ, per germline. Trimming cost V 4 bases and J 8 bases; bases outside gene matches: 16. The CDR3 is CASSPSSPGQGPDEQFF. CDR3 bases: TGCGCCAGCAGCCCGAGCTCCCCGGGACAGGGTCCCGATGAGCAGTTCTTC.

The CDR3 DNA sequence: TGTGCCAGCGGCCCAGACTCCTACAATGAGCAGTTCTTC. The encoded protein is CASGPDSYNEQFF. V is TRBV7-3 and J is TRBJ2-1; D unclear. The CDR3 is made up of 13 amino acids. The V end was cut by 8 bases, the J end by 0 bases, with 8 bases between. Germline CDR1 and CDR2: SGHTA and FQGTGA.

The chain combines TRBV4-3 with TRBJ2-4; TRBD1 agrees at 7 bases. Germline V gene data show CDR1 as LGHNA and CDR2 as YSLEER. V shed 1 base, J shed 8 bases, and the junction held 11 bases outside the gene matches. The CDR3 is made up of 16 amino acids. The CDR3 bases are TGCGCCAGCAGCCAAGCGAGGGGGCGAGGGGGCTACATTCAGTACTTC. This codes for CASSQARGRGGYIQYF.

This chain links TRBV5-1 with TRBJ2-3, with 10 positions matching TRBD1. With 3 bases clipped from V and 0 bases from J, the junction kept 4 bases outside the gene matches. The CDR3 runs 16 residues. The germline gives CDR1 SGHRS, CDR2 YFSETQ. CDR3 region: CASSWGDRGSTDTQYF. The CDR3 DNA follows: TGCGCCAGCAGCTGGGGGGACAGGGGTAGCACAGATACGCAGTATTTT.

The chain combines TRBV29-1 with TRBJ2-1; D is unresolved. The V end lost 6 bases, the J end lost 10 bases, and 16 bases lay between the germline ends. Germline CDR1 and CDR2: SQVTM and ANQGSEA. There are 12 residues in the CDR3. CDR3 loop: CSVVRPEREQFF. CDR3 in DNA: TGCAGCGTCGTCCGCCCCGAGAGAGAGCAGTTCTTC.

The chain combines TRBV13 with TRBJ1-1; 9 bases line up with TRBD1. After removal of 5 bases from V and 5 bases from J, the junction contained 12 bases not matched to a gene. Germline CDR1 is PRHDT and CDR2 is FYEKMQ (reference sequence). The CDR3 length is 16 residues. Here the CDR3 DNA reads TGTGCCAGCAGCCAAGTGCGAACAGGGGGCCGGACTGAAGCTTTCTTT. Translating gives CASSQVRTGGRTEAFF.

CDR3 region: CATYRGTSVTDTQYF. The CDR3, as DNA: TGTGCCACCTATAGGGGGACTAGCGTCACAGATACGCAGTATTTT. The chain carries TRBV7-2 and TRBJ2-3; 10 bases are a match to TRBD2. V was pared by 10 bases and J by 2 bases, with 9 bases of the junction left unmatched. Germline assignment: CDR1 SGHTA and CDR2 FQGNSA. The CDR3 totals 15 residues.

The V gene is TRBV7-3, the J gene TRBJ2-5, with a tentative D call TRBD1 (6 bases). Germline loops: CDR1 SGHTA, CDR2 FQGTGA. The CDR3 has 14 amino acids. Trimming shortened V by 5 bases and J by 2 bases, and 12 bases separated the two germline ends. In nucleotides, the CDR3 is TGTGCCAGCAGCCAACTTGGACAGCAAGAGACCCAGTACTTC. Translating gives CASSQLGQQETQYF.

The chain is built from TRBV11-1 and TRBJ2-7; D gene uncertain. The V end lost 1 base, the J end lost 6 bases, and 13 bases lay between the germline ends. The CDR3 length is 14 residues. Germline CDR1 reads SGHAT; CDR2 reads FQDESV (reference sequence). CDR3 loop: CASSLGRGPSEQYF. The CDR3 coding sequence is TGTGCCAGCAGCTTAGGCCGCGGCCCCAGCGAGCAGTACTTC. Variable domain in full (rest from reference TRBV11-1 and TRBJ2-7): EAEVAQSPRYKITEKSQAVAFWCDPISGHATLYWYRQILGQGPELLVQFQDESVVDDSQLPKDRFSAERLKGVDSTLKIQPAELGDSAMYLCASSLGRGPSEQYFGPGTRLTVT.

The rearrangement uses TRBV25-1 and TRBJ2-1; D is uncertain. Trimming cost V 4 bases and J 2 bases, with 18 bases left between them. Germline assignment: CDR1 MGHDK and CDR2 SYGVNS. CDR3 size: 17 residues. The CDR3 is CASSVGTSFVPYNEQFF. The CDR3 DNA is TGTGCCAGCAGTGTTGGCACGTCCTTTGTTCCCTACAATGAGCAGTTCTTC.

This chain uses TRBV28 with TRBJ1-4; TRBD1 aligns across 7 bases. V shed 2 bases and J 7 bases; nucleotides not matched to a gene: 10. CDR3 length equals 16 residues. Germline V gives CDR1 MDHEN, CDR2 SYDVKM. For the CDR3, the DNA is TGTGCCAGCAGTTTAAAGGGGGCGGGAAAGGGTGAAAAACTGTTTTTT. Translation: CASSLKGAGKGEKLFF. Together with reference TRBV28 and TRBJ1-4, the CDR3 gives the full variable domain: DVKVTQSSRYLVKRTGEKVFLECVQDMDHENMFWYRQDPGLGLRLIYFSYDVKMKEKGDIPEGYSVSREKKERFSLILESASTNQTSMYLCASSLKGAGKGEKLFFGSGTQLSVL.

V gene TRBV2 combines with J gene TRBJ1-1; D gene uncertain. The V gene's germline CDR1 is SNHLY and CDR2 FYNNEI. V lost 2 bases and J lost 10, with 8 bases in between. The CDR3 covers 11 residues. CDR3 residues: CASSEYNVAFF. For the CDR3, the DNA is TGTGCCAGCAGTGAATACAATGTAGCTTTCTTT.

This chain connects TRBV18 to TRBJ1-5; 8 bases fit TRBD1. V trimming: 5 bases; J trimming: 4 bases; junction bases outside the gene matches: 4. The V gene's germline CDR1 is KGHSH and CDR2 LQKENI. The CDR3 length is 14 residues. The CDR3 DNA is TGTGCCAGCTCAGGACAGGGCGGTAATCAGCCCCAGCATTTT. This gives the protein CASSGQGGNQPQHF.

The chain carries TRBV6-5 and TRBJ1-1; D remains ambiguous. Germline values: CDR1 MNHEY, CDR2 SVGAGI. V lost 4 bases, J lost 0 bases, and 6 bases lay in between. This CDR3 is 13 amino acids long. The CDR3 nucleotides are TGTGCCAGCAGTTTGACACTGAACACTGAAGCTTTCTTT. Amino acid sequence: CASSLTLNTEAFF.

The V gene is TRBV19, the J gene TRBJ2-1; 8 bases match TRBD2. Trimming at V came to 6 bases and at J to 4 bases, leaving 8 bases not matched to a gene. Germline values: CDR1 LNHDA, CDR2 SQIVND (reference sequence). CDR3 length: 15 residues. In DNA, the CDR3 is TGTGCCAGTAGGGCATTAGCGGGAAGGTACAATGAGCAGTTCTTC. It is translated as CASRALAGRYNEQFF. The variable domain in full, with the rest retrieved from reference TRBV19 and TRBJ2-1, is DGGITQSPKYLFRKEGQNVTLSCEQNLNHDAMYWYRQDPGQGLRLIYYSQIVNDFQKGDIAEGYSVSREKKESFPLTVTSAQKNPTAFYLCASRALAGRYNEQFFGPGTRLTVL.

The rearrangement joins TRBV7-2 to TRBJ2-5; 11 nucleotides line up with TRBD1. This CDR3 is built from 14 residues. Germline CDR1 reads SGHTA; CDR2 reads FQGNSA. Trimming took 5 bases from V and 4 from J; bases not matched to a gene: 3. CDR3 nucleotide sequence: TGTGCCAGCAGCACCGGACAGGGGGCAGAGACCCAGTACTTC. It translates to CASSTGQGAETQYF.

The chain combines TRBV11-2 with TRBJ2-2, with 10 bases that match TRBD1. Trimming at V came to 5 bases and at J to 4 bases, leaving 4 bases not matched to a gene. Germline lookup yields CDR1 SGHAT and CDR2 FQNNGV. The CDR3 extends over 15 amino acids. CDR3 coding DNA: TGTGCCAGCAGCACCCGGGACAGGGGCACCGGGGAGCTGTTTTTT. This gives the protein CASSTRDRGTGELFF.

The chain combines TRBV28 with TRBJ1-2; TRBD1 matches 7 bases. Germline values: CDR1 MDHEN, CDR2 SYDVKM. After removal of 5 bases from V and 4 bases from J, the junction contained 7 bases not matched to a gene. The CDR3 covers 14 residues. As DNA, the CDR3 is TGTGCCAGCAGTACAGGACAGGCCGTCTATGGCTACACCTTC. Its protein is CASSTGQAVYGYTF.

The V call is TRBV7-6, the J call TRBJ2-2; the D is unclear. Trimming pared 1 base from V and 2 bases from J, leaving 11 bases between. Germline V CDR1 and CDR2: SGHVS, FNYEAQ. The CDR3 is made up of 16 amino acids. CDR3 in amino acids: CASSLGSKLNTGELFF. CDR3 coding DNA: TGTGCCAGCAGCTTAGGGTCAAAACTAAACACCGGGGAGCTGTTTTTT.

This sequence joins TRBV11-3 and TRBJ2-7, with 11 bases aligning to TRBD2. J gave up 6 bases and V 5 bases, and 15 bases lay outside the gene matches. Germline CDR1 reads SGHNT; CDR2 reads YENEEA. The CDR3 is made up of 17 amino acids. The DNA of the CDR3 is TGTGCCAGCAGCCCCGGGATAGCGGGAGGGGAAGTCGCCGAGCAGTACTTC. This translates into CASSPGIAGGEVAEQYF.

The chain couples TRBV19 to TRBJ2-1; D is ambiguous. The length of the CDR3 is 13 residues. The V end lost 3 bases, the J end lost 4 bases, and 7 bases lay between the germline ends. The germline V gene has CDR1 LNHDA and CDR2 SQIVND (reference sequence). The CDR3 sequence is CASSMSMYNEQFF. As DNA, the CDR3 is TGTGCCAGTAGTATGAGTATGTACAATGAGCAGTTCTTC.

This CDR3 reads CASSPPLRPGETQYF. As DNA, the CDR3 is TGTGCCAGCAGCCCCCCCCTTCGTCCAGGGGAGACCCAGTACTTC. This chain links TRBV7-9 with TRBJ2-5, with a weak D call TRBD1 (5 bases). This CDR3 is 15 amino acids long. The V and J ends lost 5 bases and 5 bases respectively, with 18 bases between them. Germline V CDR1 and CDR2: SEHNR, FQNEAQ (reference sequence).

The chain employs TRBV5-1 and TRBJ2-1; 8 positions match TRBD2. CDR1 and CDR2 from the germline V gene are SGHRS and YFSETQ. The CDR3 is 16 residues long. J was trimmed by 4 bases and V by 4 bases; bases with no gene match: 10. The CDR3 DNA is TGCGCCAGCAGCGGAAGGACTAGCAAGGGGTACAATGAGCAGTTCTTC. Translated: CASSGRTSKGYNEQFF.

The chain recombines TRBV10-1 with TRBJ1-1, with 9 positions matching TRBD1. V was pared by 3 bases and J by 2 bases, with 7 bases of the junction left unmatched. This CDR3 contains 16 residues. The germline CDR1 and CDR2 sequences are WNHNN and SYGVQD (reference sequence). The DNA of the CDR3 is TGCGCCAGCAGTGACCAACCGGGACAGGGTAACACTGAAGCTTTCTTT. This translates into CASSDQPGQGNTEAFF.

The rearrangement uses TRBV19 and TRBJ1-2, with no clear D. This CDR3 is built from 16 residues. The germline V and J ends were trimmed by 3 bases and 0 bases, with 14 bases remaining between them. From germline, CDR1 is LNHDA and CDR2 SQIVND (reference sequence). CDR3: CASSIRAELPNYGYTF. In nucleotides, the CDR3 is TGTGCCAGTAGTATTAGAGCGGAGCTACCTAACTATGGCTACACCTTC.

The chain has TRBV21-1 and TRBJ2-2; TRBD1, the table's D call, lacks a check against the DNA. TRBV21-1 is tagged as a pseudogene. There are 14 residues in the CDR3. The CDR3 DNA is TGTGCCACCCCATATAGGGGGAACACCGGGGAGCTGTTTTTT. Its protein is CATPYRGNTGELFF.